The T cell receptor beta chain under discussion was sequenced for a study of cytotoxic CD8 clonotypes in ibrutinib-treated CLL. Study-level background: Per sample, productive templates averaged around 230,000 and productive rearrangements averaged 94,082.

Whole-study findings and limits: Sampling schedules were unmatched across sustained-remission and progressing patients.

CDR3 size: 14 residues. CDR1 and CDR2 from the germline V gene are SGHNT and YYREEE (reference sequence). V lost 2 bases, J lost 3 bases, and 11 bases lay in between. Sequencing sought depths of 1 in 200,000 to 1 in 1 million T cells. TCRdb keeps only in-frame clones here, not all; method: immunoSEQ multiplex PCR. This table has around 14,000 clones, approximately 48% appearing once. This clone was counted a few times. Its antigen remains unidentified. TCR beta libraries used roughly 2 micrograms of DNA from cryopreserved PBMCs. The chain has TRBV5-4 and TRBJ1-1; D is ambiguous. Sequencing used PBMCs, obtained at an approximately 25-month disease-progression time point, from a patient treated with ibrutinib. The TCR originated in a human donor with chronic lymphocytic leukemia. This CDR3 is CASSFVGGDTEAFF. Written as DNA, the CDR3 is TGTGCCAGCAGCTTTGTCGGCGGAGACACTGAAGCTTTCTTT. Based on the CDR3 plus reference TRBV5-4 and TRBJ1-1, the full variable domain is ETGVTQSPTHLIKTRGQQVTLRCSSQSGHNTVSWYQQALGQGPQFIFQYYREEENGRGNFPPRFSGLQFPNYSSELNVNALELDDSALYLCASSFVGGDTEAFFGQGTRLTVV.